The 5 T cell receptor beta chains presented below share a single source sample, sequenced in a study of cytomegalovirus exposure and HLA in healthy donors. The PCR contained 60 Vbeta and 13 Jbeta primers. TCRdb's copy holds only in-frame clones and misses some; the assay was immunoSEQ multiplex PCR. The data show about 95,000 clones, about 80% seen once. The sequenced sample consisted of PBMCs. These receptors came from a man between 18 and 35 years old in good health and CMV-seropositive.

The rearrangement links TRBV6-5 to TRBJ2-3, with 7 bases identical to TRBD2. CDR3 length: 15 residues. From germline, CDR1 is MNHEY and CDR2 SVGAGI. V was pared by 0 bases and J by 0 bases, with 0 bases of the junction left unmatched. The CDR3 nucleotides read TGTGCCAGCAGTTACTCAGCGGGGAGCACAGATACGCAGTATTTT. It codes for CASSYSAGSTDTQYF.

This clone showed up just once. This chain's CDR3 is CASSPTSREQFF. In DNA, the CDR3 is TGTGCCAGCAGTCCGACTAGTCGGGAGCAGTTCTTC. This chain links TRBV6-6 with TRBJ2-1, with D possibly being TRBD2 (6 bases). There are 12 residues in the CDR3. Trimming left V 5 bases short and J 10 bases short, with 12 bases between. Germline V lookup: CDR1 MNHNY, CDR2 SVGAGI (reference sequence).

The CDR3 loop reads CASSPLPGLNTEAFF. The CDR3 DNA is TGCGCCAGCAGCCCTTTACCTGGCCTGAACACTGAAGCTTTCTTT. The chain couples TRBV4-1 to TRBJ1-1; D unclear. Deletions cut 4 bases from V and 0 bases from J, with 12 bases between. Germline V gene lookup returns CDR1 MGHRA and CDR2 YSYEKL. CDR3 length: 15 amino acids.

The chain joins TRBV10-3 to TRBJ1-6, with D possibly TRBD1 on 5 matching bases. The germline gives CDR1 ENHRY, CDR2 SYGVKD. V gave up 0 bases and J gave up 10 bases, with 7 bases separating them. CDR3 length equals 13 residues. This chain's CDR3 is CAISESGGSPLHF. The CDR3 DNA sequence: TGTGCCATCAGTGAGTCGGGGGGGTCACCCCTCCACTTT.

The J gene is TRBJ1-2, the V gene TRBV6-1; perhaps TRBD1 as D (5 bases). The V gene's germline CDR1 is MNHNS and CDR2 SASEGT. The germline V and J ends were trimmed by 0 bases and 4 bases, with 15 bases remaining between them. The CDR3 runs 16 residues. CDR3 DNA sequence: TGTGCCAGCAGTGAAGCTGGCGGGGGTAGCGGCTATGGCTACACCTTC. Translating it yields CASSEAGGGSGYGYTF.